Following are 11 T cell receptor beta chains from one sample sequenced in a study of T-cell memory formation after mild COVID-19. TCRdb redid the calling of the 5' RACE reads with MiXCR, one entry per CDR3 protein. The table has about half a million distinct CDR3 sequences, 15% to 20% seen once. The sequenced sample was PBMCs or a T cell subset sorted from them (not recorded which). The receptors derive from an adult woman who had mild COVID-19 (a few samples of this study predate the infection). Cell type and time point are not known.

CDR3 nucleotides: TGCGCCAGCAGTCAATATCACGGACTAGCGGGGAAATTTTACACCGGGGAGCTGTTTTTT. This encodes CASSQYHGLAGKFYTGELFF. The chain carries TRBV23-1 and TRBJ2-2; 12 bases map to TRBD2. TRBV23-1 is an ORF for which the function is uncertain. The CDR3 sequence is 20 residues long. Trimming took 1 base from V and 3 from J; bases not matched to a gene: 12.

For the CDR3, the DNA is TGCAGCGCGGGTGGTTTTGAAGCTTTCTTT. Protein product: CSAGGFEAFF. The rearrangement links TRBV29-1 to TRBJ1-1; D ambiguous. This CDR3 comprises 10 residues. V was cut by 7 bases and J by 7 bases, with 10 bases left in between. Germline assignment: CDR1 SQVTM and CDR2 ANQGSEA.

This clonotype was recorded a few times. V usage is TRBV20-1 and J usage is TRBJ2-7; 7 nucleotides align to TRBD2. Per the germline V gene, CDR1 is DFQATT and CDR2 is SNEGSKA (reference sequence). The CDR3 runs to 14 residues. V lost 2 bases to trimming and J lost 3 bases; unmatched junction nucleotides: 7. The CDR3 DNA sequence: TGCAGTGCTAGAAGAGGGGAGGGAGGCTACGAGCAGTACTTC. Residues: CSARRGEGGYEQYF.

This clonotype showed up just a few times. V usage is TRBV28 and J usage is TRBJ2-6; D ambiguous. CDR3 size: 15 residues. V lost 3 bases to trimming and J lost 3 bases, with 9 bases between them. CDR1 and CDR2 (germline): MDHEN, SYDVKM. CDR3 amino acids: CASSFDGGGANVLTF. CDR3 bases: TGTGCCAGCAGTTTCGACGGCGGTGGGGCCAACGTCCTGACTTTC.

The chain recombines TRBV7-8 with TRBJ2-1; D unclear. In germline, CDR1 is SGHVS, CDR2 FQNEAQ. Trimming cost V 5 bases and J 13 bases, with 15 bases left between them. The CDR3 totals 12 residues. The CDR3 loop reads CASSGARETQFF. The CDR3 DNA follows: TGTGCCAGCAGCGGAGCCCGAGAGACCCAGTTCTTC. Filled out from reference TRBV7-8 and TRBJ2-1, the complete variable domain reads GAGVSQSPRYKVAKRGQDVALRCDPISGHVSLFWYQQALGQGPEFLTYFQNEAQLDKSGLPSDRFFAERPEGSVSTLKIQRTQQEDSAVYLCASSGARETQFFGPGTRLTVL.

This chain joins TRBV4-3 and TRBJ2-1; 11 nucleotides match TRBD1. CDR1 LGHNA and CDR2 YSLEER come from the germline V gene. V lost 3 bases to trimming and J lost 3 bases; unmatched junction nucleotides: 7. The CDR3 has 17 amino acids. This CDR3 is CASSQRTGGAGYNEQFF. The DNA for the CDR3 is TGCGCCAGCAGCCAGAGGACAGGGGGCGCCGGCTACAATGAGCAGTTCTTC.

The rearrangement joins TRBV12-3 or TRBV12-4 to TRBJ2-7; perhaps TRBD2 as D (5 bases). The CDR3 totals 16 residues. V was pared by 3 bases and J by 5 bases, with 20 bases between. The CDR3 protein is CASSFQTGISRDEQYF. CDR3 nucleotide sequence: TGTGCCAGCAGTTTCCAGACCGGGATAAGCCGTGACGAGCAGTACTTC.

This chain uses TRBV6-6 with TRBJ1-1; 8 bases are a match to TRBD1. Germline CDR1 MNHNY, CDR2 SVGAGI (reference sequence). The CDR3 runs 18 residues. V lost 7 bases and J lost 0; bases outside the gene matches: 16. CDR3 in amino acids: CASISARGLLLMNTEAFF. The CDR3 DNA follows: TGTGCCAGCATTTCAGCCAGGGGGCTACTCCTGATGAACACTGAAGCTTTCTTT.

This clonotype was seen a handful of times. The gene calls are TRBV5-1 and TRBJ2-7; D unresolved. Looked up from germline, CDR1 is SGHRS and CDR2 is YFSETQ. The CDR3 has 13 residues. The ends were cut back, 4 bases at V and 2 bases at J, with 10 bases in the middle. The CDR3 loop reads CASSEHGTYEQYF. Here the CDR3 DNA reads TGCGCCAGCAGCGAACACGGAACCTACGAGCAGTACTTC.

The chain carries TRBV18 and TRBJ2-3, with D possibly being TRBD2 (6 bases). In germline, CDR1 is KGHSH, CDR2 LQKENI. This CDR3 comprises 14 residues. Trimming removed 3 bases at V and 4 bases at J, with 11 bases between. The CDR3 protein is CASSPSGVADTQYF. In DNA, the CDR3 is TGTGCCAGCTCACCTTCGGGAGTCGCAGATACGCAGTATTTT. Combining the CDR3 with reference TRBV18 and TRBJ2-3 gives the whole variable domain NAGVMQNPRHLVRRRGQEARLRCSPMKGHSHVYWYRQLPEEGLKFMVYLQKENIIDESGMPKERFSAEFPKEGPSILRIQQVVRGDSAAYFCASSPSGVADTQYFGPGTRLTVL.

This clonotype was detected ten times or more. The J gene is TRBJ2-1, the V gene TRBV3-1; 16 bases match TRBD2. V shed 1 base and J 4 bases; nucleotides not matched to a gene: 4. CDR1 LGHDT and CDR2 YNNKEL come from the germline V gene (reference sequence). The CDR3 consists of 18 residues. The CDR3 region is CASSQVGLAGGKYNEQFF. DNA of the CDR3: TGTGCCAGCAGCCAAGTGGGACTAGCGGGAGGGAAATACAATGAGCAGTTCTTC.